Listed below are T cell receptor beta chains from one sample, sequenced in a study of T cells in Graves' hyperthyroidism and ophthalmopathy. TCRdb reprocessed the multiplex PCR reads with MiXCR, giving one entry per CDR3 protein. This sample carries some 620,000 distinct CDR3 sequences, roughly 17% of them seen once, and the ten largest clones take 3.5% to 4%. Material for sequencing was blood. These receptors originate from a young woman with Graves' hyperthyroidism. Both conserved end residues are part of each CDR3. A D gene is named only where the DNA matches it firmly. Expanded clones are given a class, and other clones once, few, many or no size at all.

abundance	v_gene	j_gene	d_gene	len	CDR3nt	CDR3aa
many	TRBV2	TRBJ1-1	TRBD1	12	TGTGCCAGCAGTGGAAACAGGGGAGAAGCTTTCTTT	CASSGNRGEAFF
-	TRBV11-2	TRBJ2-7	TRBD1	15	TGTGCCAGCAGATCAATCAGGGACAGGGTCTACGAGCAGTACTTC	CASRSIRDRVYEQYF
many	TRBV2	TRBJ2-7	-	14	TGTGCCAGCAGAGGGTCGGGGCCCTCCTACGAGCAGTACTTC	CASRGSGPSYEQYF
many	TRBV28	TRBJ2-5	-	15	TGTGCCAGCCGTACTGACGGAGCAGTACAAGAGACCCAGTACTTC	CASRTDGAVQETQYF
many	TRBV28	TRBJ2-7	-	15	TGTGCCAGCAGGGGGGTGGTGGGAGGCACCTACGAGCAGTACTTC	CASRGVVGGTYEQYF
many	TRBV19	TRBJ2-1	-	14	TGTGCCAGCTCGATCGGGTCCTCATACAATGAGCAGTTCTTC	CASSIGSSYNEQFF
many	TRBV27	TRBJ2-5	-	14	TGTGCCAGCACCCCCGGGACCTACCCCCGGACCCAGTACTTC	CASTPGTYPRTQYF
few	TRBV24-1	TRBJ1-5	-	14	TGTGCCACCCAGATTTCTCAGGGCAATCAGCCCCAGCATTTT	CATQISQGNQPQHF
-	TRBV13	TRBJ1-2	-	15	TGTGCCAGCAGCTTAGTATCCAGTGTGGAGTATGGCTACACCTTC	CASSLVSSVEYGYTF
-	TRBV7-9	TRBJ1-1	-	14	TGTGCCAGCAGCTTAGTGGGAACGAACACTGAAGCTTTCTTT	CASSLVGTNTEAFF
many	TRBV27	TRBJ2-2	-	17	TGTGCCAGCAGTTTGGGCCTAGCCCAGGGTGCTGGCGGGGAGCTGTTTTTT	CASSLGLAQGAGGELFF
many	TRBV28	TRBJ1-1	-	16	TGTGCCAGCAGTTCGCCCTTCCAGGACGGGAACACTGAAGCTTTCTTT	CASSSPFQDGNTEAFF
many	TRBV3-1	TRBJ2-3	TRBD2	17	TGTGCCAGCAGCCAAGACTCTAGCGGGACAAGCACAGATACGCAGTATTTT	CASSQDSSGTSTDTQYF
few	TRBV28	TRBJ2-3	TRBD2	13	TGTGCCAGCAGTTACACTAGCGATTATACGCAGTATTTT	CASSYTSDYTQYF
many	TRBV7-8	TRBJ2-7	TRBD2	16	TGTGCCAGCAGTCCCAGGACTAGCGGACTAACCTACGAGCAGTACTTC	CASSPRTSGLTYEQYF
many	TRBV28	TRBJ2-2	TRBD1	17	TGTGCCAGCAGTTTAGGTCAGGGGGCCCCTAACACCGGGGAGCTGTTTTTT	CASSLGQGAPNTGELFF
few	TRBV7-2	TRBJ1-2	-	13	TGTGCCAGCAGCCTAGCCCAGGGCTCTGGCTACACCTTC	CASSLAQGSGYTF
many	TRBV7-9	TRBJ2-2	-	15	TGTGCCAGCAGCTTAATGGGGTCGGTCACCGGGGAGCTGTTTTTT	CASSLMGSVTGELFF
-	TRBV4-3	TRBJ1-2	-	14	TGCGCCAGCAGCCAAGTGATGGGCCAACGAGGCTACACCTTC	CASSQVMGQRGYTF
many	TRBV20-1	TRBJ2-1	-	15	TGCAGTGCTAGAGATGTGGGGGGCGAATTGAATGAGCAGTTCTTC	CSARDVGGELNEQFF
many	TRBV28	TRBJ2-3	-	16	TGTGCCAGCAGTTTCCCGGACCTTGCTAGCACAGATACGCAGTATTTT	CASSFPDLASTDTQYF
many	TRBV2	TRBJ1-2	-	13	TGTGCCAGCAGCAGATCCACTAACTATGGCTACACCTTC	CASSRSTNYGYTF
many	TRBV6-1	TRBJ2-1	TRBD2	15	TGTGCCAGCAGTGAAGCTCTGGGAGGGCACAATGAGCAGTTCTTC	CASSEALGGHNEQFF
-	TRBV10-2	TRBJ2-3	TRBD2	16	TGCGCCAGCATCCCGACTAGCGGGAGGGCCAAGGATACGCAGTATTTT	CASIPTSGRAKDTQYF
many	TRBV7-8	TRBJ2-3	TRBD2	16	TGTGCCAGCAGCGGGAGACTAGCGGGCGTCACAGATACGCAGTATTTT	CASSGRLAGVTDTQYF
many	TRBV7-2	TRBJ2-2	TRBD2	17	TGTGCCAGCAGCTTTTCTAGCGGCCTACCGAACACCGGGGAGCTGTTTTTT	CASSFSSGLPNTGELFF
-	TRBV29-1	TRBJ1-2	TRBD1	12	TGCAGCGTGGCCGGGACAGCTTATGGCTACACCTTC	CSVAGTAYGYTF
-	TRBV25-1	TRBJ2-2	-	14	TGTGCCAGCAGTGAGATAGACTCCACCGGGGAGCTGTTTTTT	CASSEIDSTGELFF
many	TRBV5-1	TRBJ2-7	-	16	TGCGCCAGCAGCTTGGCTTCGGGGTCAGGTCTCAACGAGCAGTACTTC	CASSLASGSGLNEQYF
many	TRBV7-3	TRBJ2-2	-	13	TGTGCCAGCAGCGATGGATACACCGGGGAGCTGTTTTTT	CASSDGYTGELFF
many	TRBV20-1	TRBJ2-7	TRBD1	13	TGCAGTAGTTATGGGACAGGGGGCTACGAGCAGTACTTC	CSSYGTGGYEQYF
many	TRBV28	TRBJ2-1	TRBD2	17	TGTGCCAGCAGTTTTCCATCCGCTAGCGGACAAGACAATGAGCAGTTCTTC	CASSFPSASGQDNEQFF
-	TRBV27	TRBJ2-7	-	13	TGTGCCAGCAGTTTTGGGCAGCTCTACGAGCAGTACTTC	CASSFGQLYEQYF
few	TRBV9	TRBJ2-2	-	19	TGTGCCAGCAGCGTAGGGGTTGGGGTCCAGGGTACAAACACCGGGGAGCTGTTTTTT	CASSVGVGVQGTNTGELFF
many	TRBV20-1	TRBJ2-3	TRBD2	17	TGCAGTGCTTCCTTGGCGGGAGCGATGTTTGGCACAGATACGCAGTATTTT	CSASLAGAMFGTDTQYF
-	TRBV6-9	TRBJ1-5	-	14	TGTGTCAGCAGTTACCGGACAGACTTACAGCCCCAGCATTTT	CVSSYRTDLQPQHF
-	TRBV10-2	TRBJ1-5	-	14	TGCGCCAGCAGTGAGACCTCGCCCCTACTGCCCCAGCATTTT	CASSETSPLLPQHF
many	TRBV11-2	TRBJ2-7	-	17	TGTGCCAGCAGCTTAGATTCTTCCAGGACACAGTTCTACGAGCAGTACTTC	CASSLDSSRTQFYEQYF
few	TRBV2	TRBJ2-1	TRBD2	17	TGTGCCAGCAAGTCGGGGCTAAGCGGGATTACCTACAATGAGCAGTTCTTC	CASKSGLSGITYNEQFF
few	TRBV5-1	TRBJ1-1	TRBD1	15	TGTGCCAGCAGCTCATGGGACAGGGCGGGCACTGAAGCTTTCTTT	CASSSWDRAGTEAFF
-	TRBV20-1	TRBJ2-1	-	14	TGCAGTGCTAAAATGGACTATAGGGGCAATGAGCAGTTCTTC	CSAKMDYRGNEQFF
many	TRBV11-2	TRBJ2-2	-	14	TGTGCCAGCAGCTCCGGACCGAACACCGGGGAGCTGTTTTTT	CASSSGPNTGELFF